The sequence of this T cell receptor (beta chain) was determined in a study of CXCR3-negative and CXCR3-positive naive CD8 T cells. As for this clonotype: Antigen: not known.

The CDR3 totals 13 residues. Per the germline V gene, CDR1 is SGHRS and CDR2 is YFSETQ. General observations from the study: CXCR3-positive naive cells carried more hydrophobic TRB CDR3s than CXCR3-negative ones. Naive cells, whether CXCR3-negative or CXCR3-positive, had similar TRBV-TRBJ usage, while memory cells differed. After cryopreservation, CXCR3 expression dropped partially; most assays used fresh PBMCs.

UMI-labeled TRB cDNA libraries were prepared by 5' RACE. TCRdb derives one entry per CDR3 protein from the 5' RACE reads, leaving out DNA. The sample's table shows approximately 59,000 distinct CDR3 sequences. This TCR derives from a human donor in good health. Some clones in this sample may be carry-over from other donors' samples. The sequenced sample consisted of naive CXCR3+ CD8+ T cells from blood. Subset specified: CD45RO-CCR7+CD27+CD95- naive CD8+ T cells expressing CXCR3 (TNR3+). The chain joins TRBV5-1 to TRBJ2-7; the D call of TRBD1 rests on TCRdb alone, since no DNA is present to check it. The CDR3 here is CASSLGTGYEQYF.